The rows below give T cell receptor beta chains drawn from one sample of a study of T cells in localized non-small cell lung cancer. Sequencing used immunoSEQ multiplex PCR; TCRdb keeps in-frame clones, though not all of them. The sample gives tens of thousands of clones, around nine tenths of which show up once; approximately 22% is in the top ten. The sample here was PBMCs, taken before any cancer treatment. Receptors were obtained from a man aged 40 to 75 with stage II squamous cell lung carcinoma. Both conserved end residues are part of each CDR3. The D gene is left open where the match is weak. Clone sizes are given selectively: once, few, many, or a class where the clone is expanded.

D: .
V: TRBV7-9
size: .
J: TRBJ2-7
DNA: TGTGCCAGCACCTTTTCCGGCGGCAGGGCCTACGAGCAGTACTTC
CDR3: CASTFSGGRAYEQYF

D: .
V: TRBV1
size: few
J: TRBJ2-7
DNA: TGCACCAGCAGCCAAGAATCAGGAGGGAGCTCCTACGAGCAGTACTTC
CDR3: CTSSQESGGSSYEQYF

D: .
V: TRBV27
size: .
J: TRBJ2-7
DNA: TGTGCCAGCAGTCCCAGGGGGGGTCAGAACTACGAGCAGTACTTC
CDR3: CASSPRGGQNYEQYF

D: .
V: TRBV11-3
size: .
J: TRBJ2-3
DNA: TGTGCCAGCAGCTTAGATTCGGGCAGCACCACAGATACGCAGTATTTT
CDR3: CASSLDSGSTTDTQYF

D: TRBD2
V: TRBV7-7
size: .
J: TRBJ2-1
DNA: TGTGCTAGCAGCCCCGGGGCTAGCGGATACAATGAGCAGTTCTTC
CDR3: CASSPGASGYNEQFF

D: .
V: TRBV6-5
size: .
J: TRBJ2-7
DNA: TGTGCCAGCAGTTACTCGACCCAGGGCAACTCCTACGAGCAGTACTTC
CDR3: CASSYSTQGNSYEQYF

D: TRBD1
V: TRBV2
size: .
J: TRBJ2-5
DNA: TGTGCCAGCAGTTGGGACAGGGGTCCCCAGTACTTC
CDR3: CASSWDRGPQYF

D: .
V: TRBV27
size: .
J: TRBJ1-1
DNA: TGTGCCAGCCGGCTGGGGAGGAACACTGAAGCTTTCTTT
CDR3: CASRLGRNTEAFF

D: .
V: TRBV7-2
size: .
J: TRBJ2-1
DNA: TGTGCCAGCAGCTTAAGGGGCAGCCACAATGAGCAGTTCTTC
CDR3: CASSLRGSHNEQFF

D: .
V: TRBV28
size: .
J: TRBJ1-2
DNA: TGTGCCAGCAGTTTGCCAGCCGCGTATGGCTACACCTTC
CDR3: CASSLPAAYGYTF